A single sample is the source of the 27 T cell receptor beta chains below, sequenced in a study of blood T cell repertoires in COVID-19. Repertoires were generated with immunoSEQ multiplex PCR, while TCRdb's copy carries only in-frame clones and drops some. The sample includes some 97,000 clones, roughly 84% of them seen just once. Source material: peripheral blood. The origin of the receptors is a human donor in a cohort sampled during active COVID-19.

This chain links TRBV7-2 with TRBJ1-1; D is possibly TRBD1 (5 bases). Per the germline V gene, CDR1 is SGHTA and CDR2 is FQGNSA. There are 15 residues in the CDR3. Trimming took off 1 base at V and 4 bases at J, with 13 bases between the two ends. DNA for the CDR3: TGTGCCAGCAGCTTAGTAGCGGGGGGAGGCACTGAAGCTTTCTTT. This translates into CASSLVAGGGTEAFF. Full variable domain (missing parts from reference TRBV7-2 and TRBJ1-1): GAGVSQSPSNKVTEKGKDVELRCDPISGHTALYWYRQSLGQGLEFLIYFQGNSAPDKSGLPSDRFSAERTGGSVSTLTIQRTQQEDSAVYLCASSLVAGGGTEAFFGQGTRLTVV.

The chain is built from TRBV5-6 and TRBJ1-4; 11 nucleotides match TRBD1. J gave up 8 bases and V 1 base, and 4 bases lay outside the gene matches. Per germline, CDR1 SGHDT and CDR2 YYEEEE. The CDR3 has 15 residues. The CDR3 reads CASSLRGQGEEKLFF. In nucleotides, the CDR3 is TGTGCCAGCAGCTTGCGGGGACAGGGGGAAGAAAAACTGTTTTTT.

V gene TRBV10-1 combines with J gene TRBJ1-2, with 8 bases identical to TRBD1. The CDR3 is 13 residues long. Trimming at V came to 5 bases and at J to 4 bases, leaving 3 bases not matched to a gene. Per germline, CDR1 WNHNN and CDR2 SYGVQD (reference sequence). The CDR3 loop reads CASSRTGSYGYTF. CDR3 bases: TGCGCCAGCAGTCGGACAGGGTCCTATGGCTACACCTTC.

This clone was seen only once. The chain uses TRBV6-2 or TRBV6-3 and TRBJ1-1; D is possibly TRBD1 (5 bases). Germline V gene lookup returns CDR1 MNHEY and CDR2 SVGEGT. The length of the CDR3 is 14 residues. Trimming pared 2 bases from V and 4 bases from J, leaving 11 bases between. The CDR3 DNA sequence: TGTGCCAGCAGTTACGGGCAGGGAGGCACTGAAGCTTTCTTT. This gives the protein CASSYGQGGTEAFF.

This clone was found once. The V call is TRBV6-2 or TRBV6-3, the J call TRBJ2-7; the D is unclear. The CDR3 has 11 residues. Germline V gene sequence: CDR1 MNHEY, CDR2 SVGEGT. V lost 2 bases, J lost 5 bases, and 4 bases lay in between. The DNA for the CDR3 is TGTGCCAGCAGTTACGGAGACGAGCAGTACTTC. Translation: CASSYGDEQYF.

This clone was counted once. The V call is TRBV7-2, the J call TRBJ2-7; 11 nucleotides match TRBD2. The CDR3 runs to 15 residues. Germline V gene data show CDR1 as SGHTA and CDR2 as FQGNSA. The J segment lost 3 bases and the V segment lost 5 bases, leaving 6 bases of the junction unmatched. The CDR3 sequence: CASSRTLAGGYEQYF. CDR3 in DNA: TGTGCCAGCAGCAGAACCCTAGCGGGGGGCTACGAGCAGTACTTC.

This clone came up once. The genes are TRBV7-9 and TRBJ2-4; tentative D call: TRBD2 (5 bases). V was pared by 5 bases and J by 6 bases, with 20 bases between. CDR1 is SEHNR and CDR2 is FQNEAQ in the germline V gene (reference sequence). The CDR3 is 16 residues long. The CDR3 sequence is CASSPQGSLPGNIQYF. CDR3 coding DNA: TGTGCCAGCAGCCCACAAGGGAGCCTCCCCGGAAACATTCAGTACTTC.

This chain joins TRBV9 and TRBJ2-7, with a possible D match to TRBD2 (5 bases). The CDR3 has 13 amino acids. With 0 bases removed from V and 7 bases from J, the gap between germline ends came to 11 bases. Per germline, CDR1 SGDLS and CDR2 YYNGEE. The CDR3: CASSVELRGEQYF. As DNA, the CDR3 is TGTGCCAGCAGCGTAGAGCTTCGGGGAGAGCAGTACTTC. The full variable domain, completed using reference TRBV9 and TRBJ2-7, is DSGVTQTPKHLITATGQRVTLRCSPRSGDLSVYWYQQSLDQGLQFLIQYYNGEERAKGNILERFSAQQFPDLHSELNLSSLELGDSALYFCASSVELRGEQYFGPGTRLTVT.

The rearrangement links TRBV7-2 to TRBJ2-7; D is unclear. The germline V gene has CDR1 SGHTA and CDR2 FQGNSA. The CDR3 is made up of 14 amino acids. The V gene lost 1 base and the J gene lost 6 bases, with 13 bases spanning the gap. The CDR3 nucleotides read TGTGCCAGCAGCTTAGGAGCCCAGGTCGGCGAGCAGTACTTC. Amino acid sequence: CASSLGAQVGEQYF.

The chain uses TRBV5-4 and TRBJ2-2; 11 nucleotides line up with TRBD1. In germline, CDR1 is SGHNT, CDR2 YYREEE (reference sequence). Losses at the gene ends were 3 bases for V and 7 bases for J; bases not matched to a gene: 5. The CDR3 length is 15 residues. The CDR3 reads CASSSGQGAVGELFF. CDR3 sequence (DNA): TGTGCCAGCAGCTCCGGACAGGGGGCTGTCGGGGAGCTGTTTTTT.

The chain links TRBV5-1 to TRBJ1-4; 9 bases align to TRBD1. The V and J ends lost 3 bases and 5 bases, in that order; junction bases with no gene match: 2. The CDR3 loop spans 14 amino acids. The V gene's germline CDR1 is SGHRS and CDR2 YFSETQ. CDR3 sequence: CASSSGQGNEKLFF. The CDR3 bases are TGCGCCAGCAGCTCCGGACAGGGGAATGAAAAACTGTTTTTT.

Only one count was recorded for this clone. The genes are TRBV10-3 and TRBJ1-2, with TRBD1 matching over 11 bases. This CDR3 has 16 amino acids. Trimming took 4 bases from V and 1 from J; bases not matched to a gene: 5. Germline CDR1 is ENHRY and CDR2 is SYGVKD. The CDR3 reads CAISGTGGLLNYGYTF. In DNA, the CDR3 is TGTGCCATCAGTGGGACAGGGGGCCTACTTAACTATGGCTACACCTTC.

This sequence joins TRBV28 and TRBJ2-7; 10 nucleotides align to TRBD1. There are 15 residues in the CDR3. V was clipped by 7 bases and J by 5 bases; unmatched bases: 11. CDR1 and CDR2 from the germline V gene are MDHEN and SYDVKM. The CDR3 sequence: CASKGGTGDFHEQYF. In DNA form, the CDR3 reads TGTGCCAGCAAGGGAGGGACAGGGGATTTCCACGAGCAGTACTTC.

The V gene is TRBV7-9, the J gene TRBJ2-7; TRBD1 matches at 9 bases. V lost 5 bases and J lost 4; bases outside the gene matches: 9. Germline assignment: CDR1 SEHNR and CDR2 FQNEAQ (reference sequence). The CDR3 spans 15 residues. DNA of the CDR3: TGTGCCAGCAGCCGACGGACAGGGGTAGAGTACGAGCAGTACTTC. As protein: CASSRRTGVEYEQYF.

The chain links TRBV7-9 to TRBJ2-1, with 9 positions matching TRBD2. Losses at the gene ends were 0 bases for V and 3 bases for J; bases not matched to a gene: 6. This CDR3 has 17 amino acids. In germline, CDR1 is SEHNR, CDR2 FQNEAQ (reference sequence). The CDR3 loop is CASSLARASGIYNEQFF. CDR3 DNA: TGTGCCAGCAGCTTAGCGCGGGCTAGCGGGATCTACAATGAGCAGTTCTTC. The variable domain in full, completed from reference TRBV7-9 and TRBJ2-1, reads DTGVSQNPRHKITKRGQNVTFRCDPISEHNRLYWYRQTLGQGPEFLTYFQNEAQLEKSRLLSDRFSAERPKGSFSTLEIQRTEQGDSAMYLCASSLARASGIYNEQFFGPGTRLTVL.

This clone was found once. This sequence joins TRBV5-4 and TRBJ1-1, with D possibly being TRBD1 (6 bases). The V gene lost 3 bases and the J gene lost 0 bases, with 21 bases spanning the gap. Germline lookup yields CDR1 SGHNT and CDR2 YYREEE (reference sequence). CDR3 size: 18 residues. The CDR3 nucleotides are TGTGCCAGCAGCTGGGACCGGGGAAGGGGGGGCATGAACACTGAAGCTTTCTTT. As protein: CASSWDRGRGGMNTEAFF.

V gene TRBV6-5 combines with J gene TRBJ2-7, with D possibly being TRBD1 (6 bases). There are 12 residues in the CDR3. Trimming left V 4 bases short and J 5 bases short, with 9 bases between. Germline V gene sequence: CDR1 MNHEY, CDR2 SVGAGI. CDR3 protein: CASSSGEHEQYF. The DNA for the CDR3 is TGTGCCAGCAGTTCAGGGGAACACGAGCAGTACTTC.

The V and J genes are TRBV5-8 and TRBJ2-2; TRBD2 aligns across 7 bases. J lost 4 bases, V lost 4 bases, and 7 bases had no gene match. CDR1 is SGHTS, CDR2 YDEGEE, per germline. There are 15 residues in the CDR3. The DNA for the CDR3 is TGTGCCAGCAGCAGCAGGACTAGGGGCACCGGGGAGCTGTTTTTT. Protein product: CASSSRTRGTGELFF. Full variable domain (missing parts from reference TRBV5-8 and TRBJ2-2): EAGVTQSPTHLIKTRGQQATLRCSPISGHTSVYWYQQALGLGLQFLLWYDEGEERNRGNFPPRFSGRQFPNYSSELNVNALELEDSALYLCASSSRTRGTGELFFGEGSRLTVL.

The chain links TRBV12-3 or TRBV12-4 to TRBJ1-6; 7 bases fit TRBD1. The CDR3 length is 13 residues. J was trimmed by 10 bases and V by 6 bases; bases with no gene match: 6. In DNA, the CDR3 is TGTGCCAGCAGCGACAGGGTCAGATCACCCCTCCACTTT. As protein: CASSDRVRSPLHF.

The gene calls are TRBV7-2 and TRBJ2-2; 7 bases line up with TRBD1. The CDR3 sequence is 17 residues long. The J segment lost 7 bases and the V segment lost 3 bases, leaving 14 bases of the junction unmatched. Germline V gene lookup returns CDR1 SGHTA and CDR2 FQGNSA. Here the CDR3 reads CASSFARGSPRVGELFF. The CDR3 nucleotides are TGTGCCAGCAGCTTCGCCAGGGGGTCGCCCCGAGTCGGGGAGCTGTTTTTT.

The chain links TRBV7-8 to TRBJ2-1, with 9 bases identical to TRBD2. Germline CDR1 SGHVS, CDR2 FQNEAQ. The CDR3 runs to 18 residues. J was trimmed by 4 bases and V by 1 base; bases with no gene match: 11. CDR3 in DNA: TGTGCCAGCAGCTTAGGCGGTACCTGGACTAGCGAGTACAATGAGCAGTTCTTC. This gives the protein CASSLGGTWTSEYNEQFF. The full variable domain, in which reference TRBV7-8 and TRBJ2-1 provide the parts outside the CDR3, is GAGVSQSPRYKVAKRGQDVALRCDPISGHVSLFWYQQALGQGPEFLTYFQNEAQLDKSGLPSDRFFAERPEGSVSTLKIQRTQQEDSAVYLCASSLGGTWTSEYNEQFFGPGTRLTVL.

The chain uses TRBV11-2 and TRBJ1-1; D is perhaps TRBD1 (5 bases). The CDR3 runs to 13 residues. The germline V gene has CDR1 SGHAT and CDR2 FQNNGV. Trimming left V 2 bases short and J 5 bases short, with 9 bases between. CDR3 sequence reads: CASSLPGGTEAFF. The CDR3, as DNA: TGTGCCAGCAGCTTACCGGGGGGGACTGAAGCTTTCTTT.

The CDR3 DNA sequence: TGTGCCAGCAGCCCCTTGCGTATTGCCTACAATGAGCAGTTCTTC. As protein: CASSPLRIAYNEQFF. The chain links TRBV13 to TRBJ2-1; no reliable D call. The CDR3 length is 15 residues. The germline CDR1 and CDR2 sequences are PRHDT and FYEKMQ (reference sequence). Trimming took off 5 bases at V and 2 bases at J, with 13 bases between the two ends.

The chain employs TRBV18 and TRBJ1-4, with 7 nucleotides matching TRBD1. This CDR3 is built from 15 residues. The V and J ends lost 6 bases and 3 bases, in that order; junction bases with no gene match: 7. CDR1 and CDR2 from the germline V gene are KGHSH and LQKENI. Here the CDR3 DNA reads TGTGCCAGCTCTTTAGAGGGGACAGCTAATGAAAAACTGTTTTTT. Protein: CASSLEGTANEKLFF.

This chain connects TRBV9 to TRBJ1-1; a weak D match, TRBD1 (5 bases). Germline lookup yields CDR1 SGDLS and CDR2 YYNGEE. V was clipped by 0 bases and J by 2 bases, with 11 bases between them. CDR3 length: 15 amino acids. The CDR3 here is CASSVGVDRNTEAFF. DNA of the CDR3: TGTGCCAGCAGCGTAGGGGTTGACAGAAACACTGAAGCTTTCTTT.

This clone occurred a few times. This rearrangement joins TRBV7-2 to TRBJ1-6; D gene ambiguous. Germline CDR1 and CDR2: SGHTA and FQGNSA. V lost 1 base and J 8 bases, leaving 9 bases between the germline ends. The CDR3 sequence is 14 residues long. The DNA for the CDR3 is TGTGCCAGCAGCTTAGGGGCCGTCCATTCACCCCTCCACTTT. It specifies CASSLGAVHSPLHF.

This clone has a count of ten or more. The CDR3 spells CASSLRDRGTGELFF. The CDR3 DNA follows: TGTGCCAGCAGCTTGCGGGACAGGGGGACCGGGGAGCTGTTTTTT. The gene calls are TRBV7-2 and TRBJ2-2, with 11 bases that match TRBD1. V dropped 3 bases and J dropped 5; count of bases not matched to a gene: 2. The CDR3 sequence is 15 residues long. Germline loops: CDR1 SGHTA, CDR2 FQGNSA.